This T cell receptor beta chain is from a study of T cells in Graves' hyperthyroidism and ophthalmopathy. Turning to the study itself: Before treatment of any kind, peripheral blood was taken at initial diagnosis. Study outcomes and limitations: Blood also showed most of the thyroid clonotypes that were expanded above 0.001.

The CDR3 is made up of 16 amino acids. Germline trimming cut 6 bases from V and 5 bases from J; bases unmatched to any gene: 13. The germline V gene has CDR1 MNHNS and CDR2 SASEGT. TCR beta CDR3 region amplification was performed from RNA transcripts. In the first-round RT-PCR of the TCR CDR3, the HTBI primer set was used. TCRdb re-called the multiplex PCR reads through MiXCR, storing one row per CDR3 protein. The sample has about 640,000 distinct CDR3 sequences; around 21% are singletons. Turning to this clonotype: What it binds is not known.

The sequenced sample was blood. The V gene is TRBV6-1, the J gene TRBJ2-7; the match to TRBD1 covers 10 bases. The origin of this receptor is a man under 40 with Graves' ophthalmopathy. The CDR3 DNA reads TGTGCCAGCAGCTATAGTCCGACAGGGGGCCTTCACGAGCAGTACTTC. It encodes CASSYSPTGGLHEQYF.